These 15 T cell receptor beta chains came from one sample sequenced in a study of T cell responses to AZD1222 COVID-19 vaccine. Profiled with immunoSEQ multiplex PCR; TCRdb holds only in-frame clones, not every one. This sample yields tens of thousands of clones, of which 88% are seen a single time; less than 9.5% belongs to the top ten. The sequencing here drew on peripheral blood, taken on day 0 of AZD1222 vaccination. These receptors originate from an adult in good health.

The V and J genes are TRBV6-5 and TRBJ2-1; the D gene is possibly TRBD2 (5 bases). CDR1 and CDR2 from the germline V gene are MNHEY and SVGAGI. V was clipped by 5 bases and J by 8 bases, with 13 bases between them. CDR3 length equals 13 residues. DNA of the CDR3: TGTGCCAGCAGTCTGGGGAGATGGGATGAGCAGTTCTTC. Its protein is CASSLGRWDEQFF.

This chain uses TRBV18 with TRBJ2-3; weak D call: TRBD1 (5 bases). The CDR3 has 15 amino acids. The germline gives CDR1 KGHSH, CDR2 LQKENI. Trimming stripped 4 bases from V and 1 base from J, with 12 bases between. Here the CDR3 DNA reads TGTGCCAGCTCACGAGACGACAGAGGCACAGATACGCAGTATTTT. It encodes CASSRDDRGTDTQYF.

The chain joins TRBV7-2 to TRBJ1-3; D is perhaps TRBD1 (6 bases). Germline V gives CDR1 SGHTA, CDR2 FQGNSA. The V end was cut by 4 bases, the J end by 1 base, with 11 bases between. The CDR3 is 15 amino acids. CDR3 in amino acids: CASSWDTFSGNTIYF. CDR3 sequence (DNA): TGTGCCAGCAGCTGGGACACCTTTTCTGGAAACACCATATATTTT. Based on the CDR3 plus reference TRBV7-2 and TRBJ1-3, the full variable domain is GAGVSQSPSNKVTEKGKDVELRCDPISGHTALYWYRQSLGQGLEFLIYFQGNSAPDKSGLPSDRFSAERTGGSVSTLTIQRTQQEDSAVYLCASSWDTFSGNTIYFGEGSWLTVV.

This chain uses TRBV28 with TRBJ1-5; TRBD1 matches at 8 bases. The CDR3 length is 12 residues. V was clipped by 11 bases and J by 8 bases; unmatched bases: 8. Looked up from germline, CDR1 is MDHEN and CDR2 is SYDVKM. The CDR3 reads CASSGGGEPQHF. In DNA form, the CDR3 reads TGTGCCTCCTCAGGGGGCGGTGAGCCCCAGCATTTT.

In this sample, this clone is medium-sized. The V call is TRBV6-4, the J call TRBJ1-1, with 11 bases matching TRBD1. V dropped 6 bases and J dropped 4; count of bases not matched to a gene: 4. The germline gives CDR1 MRHNA, CDR2 SNTAGT. The CDR3 has 14 residues. The CDR3 loop reads CASSSGTGGTEAFF. Here the CDR3 DNA reads TGTGCCAGCAGCTCCGGGACAGGGGGCACTGAAGCTTTCTTT.

The chain uses TRBV3-1 (or the pseudogene TRBV3-2) and TRBJ2-7, with 8 bases that match TRBD2. The germline V gene has CDR1 LGHDT and CDR2 YNNKEL (reference sequence). The CDR3 has 18 residues. V gave up 3 bases and J gave up 0 bases; unmatched junction bases: 13. CDR3 loop: CASSHRSGLAGPSYEQYF. CDR3 nucleotides: TGTGCCAGCAGCCACCGCAGTGGACTAGCTGGCCCCTCCTACGAGCAGTACTTC.

The count of this clone is one. The rearrangement links TRBV27 to TRBJ2-3; tentatively, D is TRBD2 (5 bases). V dropped 4 bases and J dropped 2 bases, with 10 bases sitting between them. The CDR3 loop spans 14 amino acids. Per germline, CDR1 MNHEY and CDR2 SMNVEV (reference sequence). CDR3 bases: TGTGCCAGCAGTTCGGGATCGTTCACAGATACGCAGTATTTT. Its translation is CASSSGSFTDTQYF.

The chain couples TRBV29-1 to TRBJ2-7; perhaps TRBD2 as D (5 bases). With 3 bases removed from V and 6 bases from J, the gap between germline ends came to 12 bases. This CDR3 comprises 12 residues. Germline V gene sequence: CDR1 SQVTM, CDR2 ANQGSEA. CDR3 region: CSVDLRVGEQYF. As DNA, the CDR3 is TGCAGCGTTGATTTGCGGGTTGGCGAGCAGTACTTC.

The V call is TRBV6-2 or TRBV6-3, the J call TRBJ2-1; no clear D. The CDR3 loop spans 11 amino acids. V dropped 2 bases and J dropped 9 bases, with 5 bases sitting between them. In germline, CDR1 is MNHEY, CDR2 SVGEGT. The CDR3 sequence: CASSYGVEQFF. CDR3 nucleotides: TGTGCCAGCAGTTACGGAGTTGAGCAGTTCTTC.

This clone has just one count. This chain joins TRBV27 and TRBJ2-1; 9 bases match TRBD2. Per germline, CDR1 MNHEY and CDR2 SMNVEV (reference sequence). V lost 3 bases to trimming and J lost 2 bases; unmatched junction nucleotides: 5. The length of the CDR3 is 16 residues. CDR3 nucleotide sequence: TGTGCCAGCAGTTTCCAAGGCGGGAGGGCCTACAATGAGCAGTTCTTC. It specifies CASSFQGGRAYNEQFF.

The chain recombines TRBV7-2 with TRBJ2-3; D could derive from TRBD1 or TRBD2 (5 bases each). CDR1 is SGHTA, CDR2 FQGNSA, per germline. CDR3 size: 13 residues. The V end was cut by 6 bases, the J end by 5 bases, with 12 bases between. The CDR3 bases are TGTGCCAGCAGTCCGGGGCGTGGAGATACGCAGTATTTT. This encodes CASSPGRGDTQYF.

The chain employs TRBV7-6 and TRBJ2-2; TRBD2 aligns across 10 bases. With 1 base clipped from V and 4 bases from J, the junction kept 6 bases outside the gene matches. Looked up from germline, CDR1 is SGHVS and CDR2 is FNYEAQ. The CDR3 is 17 residues long. For the CDR3, the DNA is TGTGCCAGCAGCTTAGAAGAGCGGGAGGGCCGCACCGGGGAGCTGTTTTTT. Translated: CASSLEEREGRTGELFF.

The chain has TRBV5-1 and TRBJ1-4; D not resolved. Trimming shortened V by 5 bases and J by 0 bases, and 17 bases separated the two germline ends. The CDR3 totals 17 residues. Per the germline V gene, CDR1 is SGHRS and CDR2 is YFSETQ. CDR3: CASSFLGNFATNEKLFF. The CDR3 DNA sequence: TGCGCCAGCAGTTTCTTGGGCAATTTTGCAACTAATGAAAAACTGTTTTTT.

The chain has TRBV15 and TRBJ1-1; no definite D call. The germline CDR1 and CDR2 sequences are LNHNV and YYDKDF (reference sequence). The CDR3 totals 13 residues. Between the trimmed V and J ends, which lost 8 bases and 0 bases, there was a span of 10 bases. The DNA of the CDR3 is TGTGCCACCGCGGATCACATGAACACTGAAGCTTTCTTT. Translated: CATADHMNTEAFF.

The rearrangement uses TRBV27 and TRBJ2-2; weak D call: TRBD2 (5 bases). The CDR3 covers 14 residues. Per germline, CDR1 MNHEY and CDR2 SMNVEV (reference sequence). Trimming took 11 bases from V and 0 from J, leaving 13 bases between them. The CDR3 spells CAARGSTNTGELFF. CDR3 DNA: TGTGCCGCTCGGGGTAGCACGAACACCGGGGAGCTGTTTTTT.